This entry concerns a single T cell receptor (beta chain). Its antigen is still unknown. The table came from immunoSEQ multiplex PCR; TCRdb's copy has only in-frame clones and leaves some out. The sample records roughly 120,000 clones, 85% to 90% being singletons. The CDR3 runs 16 residues. V was shortened by 7 bases and J by 2 bases, with 21 bases between the two germline ends. Germline CDR1 is MNHEY and CDR2 is SMNVEV (reference sequence). This sample was taken from a study of PD-1 blockade in mismatch repair-deficient tumors. Whole-study results and caveats: After pembrolizumab, tumor-resident clones rose rapidly, then generally contracted before radiologic responses.

TCRs were sequenced from a few patients responding to pembrolizumab. The chain couples TRBV27 to TRBJ2-7, with D perhaps TRBD1 (5 bases). Sequenced material: peripheral blood, taken 70 to 73 weeks after starting pembrolizumab. The receptor comes from an adult with mismatch repair-deficient cancer. CDR3 in DNA: TGTGCCAGCATCAAATCACTCCAGACAGTGACCTACGAGCAGTACTTC. It translates to CASIKSLQTVTYEQYF.